This TCR beta chain derives from a study of blood T cell repertoires in COVID-19. Here immunoSEQ multiplex PCR was the method, and the copy in TCRdb shows in-frame clones only, minus some. The sample holds roughly 250,000 clones; nearly 90% are singletons and the top ten take roughly 0.8%. The CDR3 length is 14 residues. Deletions cut 1 base from V and 7 bases from J, with 11 bases between. The germline V gene has CDR1 GTSNPN and CDR2 SVGIG (reference sequence). The receptor comes from a woman in her 30s with acute or convalescent COVID-19. The sample comprised peripheral blood. J is TRBJ1-6 and V is TRBV30; possible D gene TRBD1, 5 bases. The CDR3 DNA reads TGTGCCTGGAGTGACAAGGGGTGGAATTCACCCCTCCACTTT. Amino acid sequence: CAWSDKGWNSPLHF.